This passage covers 5 T cell receptor beta chains from one sample sequenced in a study of blood T cell repertoires in COVID-19. TCRdb's table, derived via immunoSEQ multiplex PCR, lists solely in-frame clones and lacks some. The sample has roughly 97,000 clones; about four fifths are singletons. The sample was peripheral blood. These receptors were collected from a woman aged 80 or over with active or convalescent COVID-19.

This clone was found once. This chain links TRBV4-1 with TRBJ2-5; 9 bases match TRBD1. After removal of 0 bases from V and 5 bases from J, the junction contained 4 bases not matched to a gene. This CDR3 is 15 amino acids long. Germline assignment: CDR1 MGHRA and CDR2 YSYEKL. CDR3 coding DNA: TGCGCCAGCAGCCAAGACCGAGGGACAGGGGAGACCCAGTACTTC. Protein: CASSQDRGTGETQYF.

The chain couples TRBV7-9 to TRBJ1-3; no clear D. The CDR3 has 13 residues. Trimming left V 2 bases short and J 4 bases short, with 6 bases between. Germline V CDR1 and CDR2: SEHNR, FQNEAQ (reference sequence). CDR3 amino acids: CASSLSLGNTIYF. CDR3 coding DNA: TGTGCCAGCAGCTTATCCCTAGGAAACACCATATATTTT.

The chain links TRBV5-1 to TRBJ2-1; 7 positions agree with TRBD1. The junction had 6 bases not matched to a gene; V was cut back by 7 bases and J by 5 bases. Germline CDR1 SGHRS, CDR2 YFSETQ. This CDR3 is built from 13 residues. The CDR3 region is CASQTGNNNEQFF. CDR3 bases: TGCGCCAGCCAGACAGGGAATAACAATGAGCAGTTCTTC.

This clone occurred a few times. V is TRBV28 and J is TRBJ1-2, with 8 bases aligning to TRBD1. V shed 1 base and J 4 bases; nucleotides not matched to a gene: 8. Germline V lookup: CDR1 MDHEN, CDR2 SYDVKM. The CDR3 runs 16 residues. CDR3 nucleotide sequence: TGTGCCAGCAGTTTATTCCACCAGGGACAGGCCTATGGCTACACCTTC. Its translation is CASSLFHQGQAYGYTF.

The chain couples TRBV7-9 to TRBJ1-4; 7 bases are a match to TRBD1. V lost 3 bases and J lost 8; bases outside the gene matches: 6. Germline V lookup: CDR1 SEHNR, CDR2 FQNEAQ (reference sequence). The CDR3 runs to 14 residues. CDR3 nucleotides: TGTGCCAGCAGCTTGGAGGACAGGAGGGAAAAACTGTTTTTT. Amino acids: CASSLEDRREKLFF.